This T cell receptor (beta chain) emerged from a study of blood T cells in healthy people across ages. Germline trimming cut 1 base from V and 3 bases from J; bases unmatched to any gene: 5. The germline V gene has CDR1 DFQATT and CDR2 SNEGSKA (reference sequence). The CDR3 has 15 amino acids. Aged roughly 6 to 95, donors were systemically healthy Caucasians from Russia. Through a sample-barcoded 5' primer and a J-beta primer mix, a second PCR was run for roughly 7 to 11 cycles. TCRdb analysed the 5' RACE reads with MiXCR anew, one entry per CDR3 protein. The sample includes 800,000 or so distinct CDR3 sequences, around two thirds seen only once; the top ten take about a quarter.

The clonotype comes from a man aged 25-45 years in good health. The V and J genes are TRBV20-1 and TRBJ2-3; 9 nucleotides agree with TRBD2. Specimen: blood. CDR3 sequence reads: CSARGGGAWTDTQYF. CDR3 coding DNA: TGCAGTGCTAGAGGCGGGGGGGCCTGGACAGATACGCAGTATTTT.